This TCR beta chain was retrieved from a study of blood T cell repertoires in COVID-19. As for the study in general: Samples of COVID-19 (acute and convalescent) were obtained from the United States, Italy and Spain.

The method was immunoSEQ multiplex PCR; TCRdb's version includes in-frame clones alone and lacks a portion of them. Of approximately 400,000 clones listed, 89% are singletons. The CDR3 is made up of 15 amino acids. Germline CDR1 MNHEY, CDR2 SVGAGI. After removal of 6 bases from V and 3 bases from J, the junction contained 7 bases not matched to a gene. The receptor was isolated from a man aged 35 to 55 with acute or convalescent COVID-19. What was sequenced was peripheral blood. The chain carries TRBV6-5 and TRBJ2-3; the match to TRBD1 covers 9 bases. CDR3: CASRPGTGTTDTQYF. The CDR3 coding sequence is TGTGCCAGCAGACCCGGGACAGGGACTACAGATACGCAGTATTTT.